In its sample, the clone carrying this T cell receptor delta chain was seen many times. A read error likely explains this, since a far larger clone differs by one base. The data were taken from a study of gamma-delta T cells after stem cell transplantation. TCRdb reanalysed the RT-PCR reads via CATT. This table has more than 10,000 delta-chain clones, over 1% appearing once. This CDR3 is 17 amino acids long. Per germline, CDR1 GEAIGNYY and CDR2 EKD. Trimming at V came to 0 bases and at J to 1 base, leaving 10 bases not matched to a gene. The TCR originated in a human donor. It is not recorded whose cells these are; they may come from a transplant donor. The V and J genes are TRDV2 and TRDJ1; TRDD3 agrees at 7 bases. Sequencing input: gamma-delta T cells. The CDR3 reads CACDTVLGATCTDKLIF. In DNA form, the CDR3 reads TGTGCCTGTGACACCGTCCTGGGGGCTACCTGCACCGATAAACTCATCTTT.